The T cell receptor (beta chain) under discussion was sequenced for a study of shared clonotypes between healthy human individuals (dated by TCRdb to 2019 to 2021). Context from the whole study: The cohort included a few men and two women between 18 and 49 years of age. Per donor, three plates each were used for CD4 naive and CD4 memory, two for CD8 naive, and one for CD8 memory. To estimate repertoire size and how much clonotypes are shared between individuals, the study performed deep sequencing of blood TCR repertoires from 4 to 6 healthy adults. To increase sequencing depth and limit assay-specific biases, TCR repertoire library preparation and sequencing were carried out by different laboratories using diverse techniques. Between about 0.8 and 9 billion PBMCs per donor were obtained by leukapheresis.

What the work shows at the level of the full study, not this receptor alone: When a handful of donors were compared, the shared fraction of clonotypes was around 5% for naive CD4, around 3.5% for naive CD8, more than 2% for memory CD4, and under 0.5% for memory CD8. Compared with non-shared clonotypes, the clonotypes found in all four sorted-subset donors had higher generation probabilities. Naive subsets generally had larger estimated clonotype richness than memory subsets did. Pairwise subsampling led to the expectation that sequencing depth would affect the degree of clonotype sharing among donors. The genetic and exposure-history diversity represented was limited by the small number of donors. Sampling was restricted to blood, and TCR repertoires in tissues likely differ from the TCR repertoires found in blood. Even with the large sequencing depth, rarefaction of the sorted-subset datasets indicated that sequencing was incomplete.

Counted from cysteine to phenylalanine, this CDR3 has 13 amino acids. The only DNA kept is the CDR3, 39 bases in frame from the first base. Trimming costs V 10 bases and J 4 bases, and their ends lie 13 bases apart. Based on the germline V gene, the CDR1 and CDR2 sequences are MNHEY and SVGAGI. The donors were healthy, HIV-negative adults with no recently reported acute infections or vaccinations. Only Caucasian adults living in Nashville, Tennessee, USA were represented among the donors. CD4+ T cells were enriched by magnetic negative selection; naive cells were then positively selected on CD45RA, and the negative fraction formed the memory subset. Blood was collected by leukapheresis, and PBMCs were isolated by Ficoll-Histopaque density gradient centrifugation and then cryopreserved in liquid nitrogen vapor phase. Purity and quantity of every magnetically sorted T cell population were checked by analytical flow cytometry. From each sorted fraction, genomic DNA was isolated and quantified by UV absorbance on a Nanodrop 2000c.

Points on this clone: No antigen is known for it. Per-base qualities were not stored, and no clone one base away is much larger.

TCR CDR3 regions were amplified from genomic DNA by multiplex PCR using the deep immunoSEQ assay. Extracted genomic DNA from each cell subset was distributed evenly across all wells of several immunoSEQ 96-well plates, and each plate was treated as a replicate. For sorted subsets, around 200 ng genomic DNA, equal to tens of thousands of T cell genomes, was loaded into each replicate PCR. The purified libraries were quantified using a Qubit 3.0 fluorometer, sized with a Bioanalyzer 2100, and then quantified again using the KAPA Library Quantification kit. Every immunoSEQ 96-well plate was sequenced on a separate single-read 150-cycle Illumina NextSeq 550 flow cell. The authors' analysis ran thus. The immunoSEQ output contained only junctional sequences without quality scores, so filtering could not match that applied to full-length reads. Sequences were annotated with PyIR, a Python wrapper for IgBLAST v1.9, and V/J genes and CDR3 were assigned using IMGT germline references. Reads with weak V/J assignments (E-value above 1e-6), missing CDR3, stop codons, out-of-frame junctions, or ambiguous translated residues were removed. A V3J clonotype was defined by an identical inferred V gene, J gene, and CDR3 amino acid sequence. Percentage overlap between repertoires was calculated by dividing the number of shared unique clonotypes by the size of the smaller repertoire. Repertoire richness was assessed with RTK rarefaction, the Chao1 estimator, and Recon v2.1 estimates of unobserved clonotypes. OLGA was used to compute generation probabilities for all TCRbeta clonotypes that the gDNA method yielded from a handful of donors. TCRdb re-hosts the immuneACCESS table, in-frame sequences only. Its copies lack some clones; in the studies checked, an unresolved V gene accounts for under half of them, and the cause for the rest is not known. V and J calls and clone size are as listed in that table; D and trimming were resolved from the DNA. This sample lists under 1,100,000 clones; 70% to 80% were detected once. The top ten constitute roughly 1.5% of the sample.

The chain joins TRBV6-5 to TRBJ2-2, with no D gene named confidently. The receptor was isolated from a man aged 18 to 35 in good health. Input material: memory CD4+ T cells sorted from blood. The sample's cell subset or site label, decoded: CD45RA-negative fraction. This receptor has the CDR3 CATKVPLTGELFF. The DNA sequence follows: TGTGCCACCAAAGTCCCTCTCACCGGGGAGCTGTTTTTT.